The sequence of this T cell receptor beta chain was determined in a study of CD8 T cells in ankylosing spondylitis. Study-level findings and limits: Characteristic of ankylosing spondylitis blood, it appeared, was a TCR beta motif comprising several highly homologous variants.

This clonotype turned up a few times. Its antigen is unknown. TCRdb processed the 5' RACE reads anew with MiXCR; each CDR3 protein has one entry. The table records about 540,000 distinct CDR3 sequences, about 12% of them present only once. Looked up from germline, CDR1 is SGHVS and CDR2 is FNYEAQ. Between the trimmed V and J ends, which lost 1 base and 3 bases, there was a span of 7 bases. This CDR3 contains 13 residues. The clonotype comes from a male donor with ankylosing spondylitis. The chain uses TRBV7-6 and TRBJ2-7; D gene uncertain. The sequenced sample was blood, either unsorted or a sorted T cell fraction (not recorded which). CDR3 sequence (DNA): TGTGCCAGCAGCTTAGGACGGAACTACGAGCAGTACGTC. This translates into CASSLGRNYEQYV.